The rows below give T cell receptor beta chains drawn from one sample of a study of identical twins. MiXCR, run by TCRdb on the 5' RACE reads, gives a single entry per CDR3 protein. The sample includes roughly 1.6 million distinct CDR3 sequences, about 32% of them seen just once. The sample consisted of cord blood. These receptors all come from a newborn girl in good health. Each CDR3 is given with its conserved first and last residue. A D gene is named only where the DNA matches it firmly. Size values are once, few and many counts, or a class for expanded clones, and some rows have none.

j_gene | v_gene | len | d_gene | abundance | CDR3nt | CDR3aa
TRBJ2-7 | TRBV25-1 | 16 | TRBD2 | . | TGTGCCAGCAGTCCCGGACTAGCGGGATCCCCCTACGAGCAGTACTTC | CASSPGLAGSPYEQYF
TRBJ2-7 | TRBV27 | 17 | . | . | TGTGCCAGCAGTCCCCGAGGGGGGACTCCCTTGTGGAATGAGCAGTACTTC | CASSPRGGTPLWNEQYF
TRBJ2-1 | TRBV20-1 | 15 | TRBD2 | . | TGCAGTGCTAGAGATCAGCGGGGGACCTACAATGAGCAGTTCTTC | CSARDQRGTYNEQFF
TRBJ2-5 | TRBV20-1 | 15 | TRBD2 | few | TGCAGTGCAACTCGCGGGAGTCTGGAACAAGAGACCCAGTACTTC | CSATRGSLEQETQYF
TRBJ2-1 | TRBV4-1 | 15 | . | . | TGCGCCAGCAGCCAAGATGGCCTAGTCTACAATGAGCAGTTCTTC | CASSQDGLVYNEQFF
TRBJ2-7 | TRBV5-1 | 15 | . | . | TGCGCCAGCAGCTTGGCCAGCGGTACTTTCCGCGAGCAGTACTTC | CASSLASGTFREQYF
TRBJ2-1 | TRBV6-5 | 16 | . | . | TGTGCCAGCAGTTACTCGTTAGGGAGCTCCTACAATGAGCAGTTCTTC | CASSYSLGSSYNEQFF
TRBJ2-3 | TRBV11-2 | 18 | . | many | TGTGCCAGCAGCTTAGATCGGGGCTGGTTTGCTAGCACAGATACGCAGTATTTT | CASSLDRGWFASTDTQYF
TRBJ1-1 | TRBV29-1 | 15 | . | . | TGCAGCGTTTCCCGGGCAACAGGATTGAACACTGAAGCTTTCTTT | CSVSRATGLNTEAFF
TRBJ1-6 | TRBV12-3/TRBV12-4 | 15 | . | . | TGTGCCAGCAGTTCCCGATTCTCCTATAATTCACCCCTCCACTTT | CASSSRFSYNSPLHF
TRBJ2-7 | TRBV28 | 13 | . | few | TGTGCCAGCAGTTCCCGGACATTCTACGAGCAGTACTTC | CASSSRTFYEQYF
TRBJ2-7 | TRBV24-1 | 14 | . | . | TGTGCCACGAAACGCAGGGTTTGGTCCTACGAGCAGTACTTC | CATKRRVWSYEQYF
TRBJ2-7 | TRBV7-9 | 15 | TRBD2 | few | TGTGCCAGCAGCTTAGCTGCGACTAGCGGATACGAGCAGTACTTC | CASSLAATSGYEQYF
TRBJ1-4 | TRBV4-1 | 15 | . | . | TGCGCCAGCAGCCAAGAGTCAGGGGTTTGGGAAAAACTGTTTTTT | CASSQESGVWEKLFF
TRBJ2-7 | TRBV4-2 | 15 | TRBD1 | many | TGTGCCAGCAGCCTTGAGGACAGGGGCGCCGGCGGGCAGTACTTC | CASSLEDRGAGGQYF
TRBJ2-1 | TRBV4-1 | 15 | . | few | TGCGCCAGCAGCCCCCTCGGGATCTCCTACAATGAGCAGTTCTTC | CASSPLGISYNEQFF
TRBJ2-1 | TRBV4-1 | 17 | TRBD2 | . | TGCGCCAGCAGCCGCCCCAATGGACTAGCGGATCACACTGAGCAGTTCTTC | CASSRPNGLADHTEQFF
TRBJ2-3 | TRBV6-2/TRBV6-3 | 16 | . | . | TGTGCCAACAGTCCAAGCGGAGGGGGCGGACCAGATACGCAGTATTTT | CANSPSGGGGPDTQYF
TRBJ2-7 | TRBV5-1 | 12 | . | . | TGCGCCAGCATCGCACCCACCTACGAGCAGTACTTC | CASIAPTYEQYF
TRBJ2-4 | TRBV25-1 | 16 | TRBD2 | few | TGTGCCAGCAGTGAGGGACTAGCGGGAGCCAAAAACATTCAGTACTTC | CASSEGLAGAKNIQYF
TRBJ2-3 | TRBV4-1 | 16 | . | few | TGCGCCAGCAGCCAGCCATCACTAGGGATCACAGATACGCAGTATTTT | CASSQPSLGITDTQYF
TRBJ2-7 | TRBV4-2 | 17 | . | few | TGTGCCAGCAGCCAAGTCGCGGGGAGATGGGCCTCCTACGAGCAGTACTTC | CASSQVAGRWASYEQYF
TRBJ2-7 | TRBV20-1 | 17 | TRBD2 | . | TGCAGTGCTAGGAGCCCTCGGACTGCTAGCGGGGGTTACGAGCAGTACTTC | CSARSPRTASGGYEQYF
TRBJ2-3 | TRBV6-1 | 18 | TRBD2 | few | TGTGCCAGCAGCCCTAAACGAGCGGGGGCGTTTCGCACAGATACGCAGTATTTT | CASSPKRAGAFRTDTQYF
TRBJ2-2 | TRBV2 | 15 | . | . | TGTGCCAGCAGTGCCGGTGGGCTATCCACCGGGGAGCTGTTTTTT | CASSAGGLSTGELFF
TRBJ2-5 | TRBV29-1 | 15 | . | few | TGCAGCGTTGGGGGTGGGAGGACCCACCAAGAGACCCAGTACTTC | CSVGGGRTHQETQYF
TRBJ2-5 | TRBV5-1 | 14 | . | . | TGCGCCAGCAGCTTTCTGGTAGACCAAGAGACCCAGTACTTC | CASSFLVDQETQYF
TRBJ1-2 | TRBV29-1 | 12 | . | . | TGCAGCGCCCAGACAGGTTACTATGGCTACACCTTC | CSAQTGYYGYTF
TRBJ2-1 | TRBV25-1 | 16 | . | few | TGTGCCAGCACCGATTCAGGGGGGTCTACTTACAATGAGCAGTTCTTC | CASTDSGGSTYNEQFF
TRBJ2-3 | TRBV5-1 | 17 | TRBD2 | . | TGCGCCAGCAGCTTGGATCGAGCGGGGGGTTCGACAGATACGCAGTATTTT | CASSLDRAGGSTDTQYF
TRBJ2-1 | TRBV29-1 | 13 | TRBD2 | many | TGCAGCGCGGGCGGGAGCCAATCGGGTGAGCAGTTCTTC | CSAGGSQSGEQFF
TRBJ2-3 | TRBV6-5 | 13 | TRBD2 | . | TGTGCCACCCAAGCGGGAGTTGCAGATACGCAGTATTTT | CATQAGVADTQYF
TRBJ2-7 | TRBV20-1 | 17 | . | . | TGCAGTGCTAGAGATCCACCGTACCAACCGGCAACCTACGAGCAGTACTTC | CSARDPPYQPATYEQYF
TRBJ1-2 | TRBV29-1 | 13 | TRBD1 | many | TGCAGCGTTGTAGGACAGGGGTACTATGGCTACACCTTC | CSVVGQGYYGYTF
TRBJ2-6 | TRBV20-1 | 18 | . | . | TGCAGTGCTAGGTACACTAGCCCTACTTATACTGGGGCCAACGTCCTGACTTTC | CSARYTSPTYTGANVLTF
TRBJ2-1 | TRBV4-2 | 18 | . | . | TGTGCCAGCAGCCAAGTTATGGTCGTTGCGGGGGACAACAATGAGCAGTTCTTC | CASSQVMVVAGDNNEQFF
TRBJ1-5 | TRBV6-1 | 15 | . | . | TGTGCCACCCCAGGGACACCCGATAGCAATCAGCCCCAGCATTTT | CATPGTPDSNQPQHF
TRBJ2-2 | TRBV29-1 | 11 | . | . | TGCAGCGTTGTTAGGGTCGGGGAGCTGTTTTTT | CSVVRVGELFF
TRBJ2-1 | TRBV4-2 | 14 | . | . | TGTGCCAGCAGCCCCACTGGACAGCAAGAGACCCAGTTCTTC | CASSPTGQQETQFF
TRBJ2-1 | TRBV6-1 | 15 | TRBD2 | . | TGTGCCAGCCTTCATCCGGGACTAGCGCGCAATGAGCAGTTCTTC | CASLHPGLARNEQFF